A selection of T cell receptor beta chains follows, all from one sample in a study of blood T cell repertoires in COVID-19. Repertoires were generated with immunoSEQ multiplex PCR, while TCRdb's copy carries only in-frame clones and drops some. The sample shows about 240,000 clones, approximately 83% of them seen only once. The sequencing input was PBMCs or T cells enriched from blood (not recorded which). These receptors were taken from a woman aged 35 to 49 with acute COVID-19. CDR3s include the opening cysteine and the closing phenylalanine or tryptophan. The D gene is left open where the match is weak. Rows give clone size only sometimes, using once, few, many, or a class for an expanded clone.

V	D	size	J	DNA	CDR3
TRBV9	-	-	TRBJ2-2	TGTGCCAGCAGCGTAGAACTTACGGGACATAGTACCGGGGAGCTGTTTTTT	CASSVELTGHSTGELFF
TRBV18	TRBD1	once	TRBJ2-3	TGTGCCAGCTCACCACAGGGGGCCACAGATACGCAGTATTTT	CASSPQGATDTQYF
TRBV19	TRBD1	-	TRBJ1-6	TGTGCCAGTAGTTTTCGACAGGGCCAATCACCCCTCCACTTT	CASSFRQGQSPLHF
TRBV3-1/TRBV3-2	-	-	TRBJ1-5	TGTGCCAGCAGCCATGGACAGATATATAGCAATCAGCCCCAGCATTTT	CASSHGQIYSNQPQHF
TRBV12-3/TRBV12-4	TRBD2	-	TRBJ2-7	TGTGCCAGCAGTCTCCCGACTAGCGGGGAGCAGTACTTC	CASSLPTSGEQYF
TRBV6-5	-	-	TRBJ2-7	TGTGCCAGCAATCCTGGGCGGGGTTTTTCCTACGAGCAGTACTTC	CASNPGRGFSYEQYF
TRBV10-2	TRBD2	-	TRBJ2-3	TGCGCCAGCGGACGGACTAGCGGGAGGACAGATACGCAGTATTTT	CASGRTSGRTDTQYF
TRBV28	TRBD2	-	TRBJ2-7	TGTGCCAGCAGTTCCCCCCAGCGGGACTTCTCCTACGAGCAGTACTTC	CASSSPQRDFSYEQYF
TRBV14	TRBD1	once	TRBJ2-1	TGTGCCAGCAGCCACCGGACAGGGTCGAGCTCCTACAATGAGCAGTTCTTC	CASSHRTGSSSYNEQFF
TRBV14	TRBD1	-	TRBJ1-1	TGTGCCAGCAGCTTATACAGGGGGCGGAACACTGAAGCTTTCTTT	CASSLYRGRNTEAFF
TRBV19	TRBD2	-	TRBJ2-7	TGTGCCAGTAGCCCCCGGACTAGCAAATCCTACGAGCAGTACTTC	CASSPRTSKSYEQYF
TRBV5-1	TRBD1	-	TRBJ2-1	TGCGCCAGCAGCTTGGGGAACAGGGGGCAAGGGAATGAGCAGTTCTTC	CASSLGNRGQGNEQFF
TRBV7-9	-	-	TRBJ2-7	TGTGCCAGCAGCTTAGCGCAGGCAGTCTCCTACGAGCAGTACTTC	CASSLAQAVSYEQYF
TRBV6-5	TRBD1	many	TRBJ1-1	TGTGCCAGCACTCTAACAGGGGCCCGGAACACTGAAGCTTTCTTT	CASTLTGARNTEAFF
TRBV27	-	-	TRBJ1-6	TGTGCCAGCGCTGGACCGGACTTTCAAAATTCACCCCTCCACTTT	CASAGPDFQNSPLHF
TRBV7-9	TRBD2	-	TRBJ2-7	TGTGCCAGCAGCTTAGACTTAGCGGGAGCGGGAAGGGAGCAGTACTTC	CASSLDLAGAGREQYF